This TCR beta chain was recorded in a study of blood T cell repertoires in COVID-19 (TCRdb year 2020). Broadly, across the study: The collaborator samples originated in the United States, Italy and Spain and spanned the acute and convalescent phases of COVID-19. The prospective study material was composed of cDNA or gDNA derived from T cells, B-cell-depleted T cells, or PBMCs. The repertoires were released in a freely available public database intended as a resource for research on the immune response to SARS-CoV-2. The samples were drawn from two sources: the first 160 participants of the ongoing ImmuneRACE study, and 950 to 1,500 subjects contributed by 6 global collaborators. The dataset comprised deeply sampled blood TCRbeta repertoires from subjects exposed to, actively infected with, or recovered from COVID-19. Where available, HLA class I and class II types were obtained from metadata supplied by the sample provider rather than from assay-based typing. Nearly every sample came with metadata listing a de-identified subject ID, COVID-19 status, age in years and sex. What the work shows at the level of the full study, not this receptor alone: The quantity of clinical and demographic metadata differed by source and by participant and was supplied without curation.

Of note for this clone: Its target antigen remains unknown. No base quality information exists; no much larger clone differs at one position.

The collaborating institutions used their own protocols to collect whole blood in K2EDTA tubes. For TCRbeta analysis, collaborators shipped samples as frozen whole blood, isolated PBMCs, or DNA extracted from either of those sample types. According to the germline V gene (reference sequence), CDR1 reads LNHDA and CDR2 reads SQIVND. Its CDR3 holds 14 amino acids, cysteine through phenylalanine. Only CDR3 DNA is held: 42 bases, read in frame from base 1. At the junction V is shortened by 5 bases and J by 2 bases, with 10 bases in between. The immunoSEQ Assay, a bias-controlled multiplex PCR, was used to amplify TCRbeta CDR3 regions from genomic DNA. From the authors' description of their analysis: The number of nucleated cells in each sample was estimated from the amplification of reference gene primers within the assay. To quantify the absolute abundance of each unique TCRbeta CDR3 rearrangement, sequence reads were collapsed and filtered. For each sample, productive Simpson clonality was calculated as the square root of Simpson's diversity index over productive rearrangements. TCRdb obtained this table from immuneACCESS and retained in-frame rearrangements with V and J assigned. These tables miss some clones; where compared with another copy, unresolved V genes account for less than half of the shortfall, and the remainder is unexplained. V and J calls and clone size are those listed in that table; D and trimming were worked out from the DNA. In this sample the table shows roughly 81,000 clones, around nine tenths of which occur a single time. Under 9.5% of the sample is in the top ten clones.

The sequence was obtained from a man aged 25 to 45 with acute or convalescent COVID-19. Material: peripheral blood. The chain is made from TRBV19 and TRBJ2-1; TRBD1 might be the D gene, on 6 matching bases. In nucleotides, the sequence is TGTGCCAGTAGTTTACAGGGAGCCTACAATGAGCAGTTCTTC. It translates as CASSLQGAYNEQFF.